This TCR beta chain is from a study of tumor-infiltrating lymphocytes in primary liver carcinoma. Study-wide points: The proportion of top clones found throughout all five tumor regions was only about 7.5-25%.

DNA and RNA were both co-extracted from around 20-30 mg of bulk tissue that had not been sorted. In the case of this clonotype: The antigen is undetermined. Being one base from a much bigger clone, this may be a read error.

Total RNA amounting to 450 to 550 ng was the source from which TCR beta cDNA was made with a constant-region primer. Libraries of TCR beta came from three nested multiplex PCR rounds with slightly modified ARM-PCR. With TRBV1-TRBV30 forward primers and a C-beta reverse primer, the first two PCR rounds were run for approximately 9 cycles each. TCRdb recomputed calls from the multiplex PCR reads with MiXCR, one row per CDR3 protein. The repertoire has tens of thousands of distinct CDR3 sequences, about two thirds of them found once; the top ten carry roughly 29%. The CDR3 loop spans 14 amino acids. In germline, CDR1 is GTSNPN, CDR2 SVGIG (reference sequence).

The V call is TRBV30, the J call TRBJ1-5; no clear D. The receptor's source is a man aged 35 to 55 with primary liver carcinoma and hepatitis B virus infection. Sample: liver tumor tissue from sampling region 5. The subset is: tumor region T5, tumor centre. CDR3 bases: TGTGCCTGGAGTGTATTGGGTTTGAATCAGCCCCAGCAGTTT. Translated, it gives CAWSVLGLNQPQQF.